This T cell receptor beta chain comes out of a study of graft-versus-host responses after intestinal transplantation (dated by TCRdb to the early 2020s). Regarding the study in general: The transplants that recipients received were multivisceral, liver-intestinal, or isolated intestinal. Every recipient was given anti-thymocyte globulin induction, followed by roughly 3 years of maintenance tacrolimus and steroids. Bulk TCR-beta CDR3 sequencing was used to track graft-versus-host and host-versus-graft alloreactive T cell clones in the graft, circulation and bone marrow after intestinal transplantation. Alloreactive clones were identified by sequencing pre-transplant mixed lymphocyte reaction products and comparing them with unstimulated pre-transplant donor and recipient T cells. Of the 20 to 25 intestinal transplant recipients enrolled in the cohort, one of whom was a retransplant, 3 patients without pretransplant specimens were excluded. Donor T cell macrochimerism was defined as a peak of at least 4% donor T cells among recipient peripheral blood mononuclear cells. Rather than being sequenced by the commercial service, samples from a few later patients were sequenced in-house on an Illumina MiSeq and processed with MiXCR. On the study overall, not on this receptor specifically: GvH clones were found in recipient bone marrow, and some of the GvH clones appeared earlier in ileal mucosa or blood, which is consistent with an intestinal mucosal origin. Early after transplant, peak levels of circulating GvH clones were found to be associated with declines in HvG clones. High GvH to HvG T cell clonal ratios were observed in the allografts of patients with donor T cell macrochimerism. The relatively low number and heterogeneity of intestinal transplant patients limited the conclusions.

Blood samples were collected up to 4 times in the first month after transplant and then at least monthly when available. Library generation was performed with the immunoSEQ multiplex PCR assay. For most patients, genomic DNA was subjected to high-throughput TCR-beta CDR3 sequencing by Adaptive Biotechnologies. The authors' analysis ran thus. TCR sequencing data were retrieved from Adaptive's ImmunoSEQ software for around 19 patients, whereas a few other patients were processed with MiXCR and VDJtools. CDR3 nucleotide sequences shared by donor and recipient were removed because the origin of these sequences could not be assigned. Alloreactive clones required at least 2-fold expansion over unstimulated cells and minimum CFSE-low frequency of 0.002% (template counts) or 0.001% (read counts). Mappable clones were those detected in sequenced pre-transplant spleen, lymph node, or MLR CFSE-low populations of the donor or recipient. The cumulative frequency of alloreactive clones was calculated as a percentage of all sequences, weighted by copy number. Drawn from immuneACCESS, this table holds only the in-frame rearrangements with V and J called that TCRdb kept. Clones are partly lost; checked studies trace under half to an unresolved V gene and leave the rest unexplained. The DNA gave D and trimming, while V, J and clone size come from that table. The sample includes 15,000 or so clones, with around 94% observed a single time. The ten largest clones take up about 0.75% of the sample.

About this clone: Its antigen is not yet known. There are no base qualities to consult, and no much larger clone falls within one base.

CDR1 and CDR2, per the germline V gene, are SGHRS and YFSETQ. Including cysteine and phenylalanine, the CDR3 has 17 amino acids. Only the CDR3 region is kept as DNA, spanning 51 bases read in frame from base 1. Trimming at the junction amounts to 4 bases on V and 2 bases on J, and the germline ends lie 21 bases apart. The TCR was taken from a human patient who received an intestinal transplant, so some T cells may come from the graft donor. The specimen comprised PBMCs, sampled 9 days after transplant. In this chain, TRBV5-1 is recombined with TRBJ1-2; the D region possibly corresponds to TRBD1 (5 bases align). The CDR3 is CASSQRRPGPNNYGYTF. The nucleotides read TGCGCCAGCAGCCAACGACGACCGGGACCGAACAACTATGGCTACACCTTC.